The present entry profiles one TCR beta chain with its context. The deep-level immunoSEQ assay was used. Ten immunoSEQ deep assay plates served to sequence unsorted PBMC DNA. Some clones are missing from TCRdb's copy, which holds only in-frame ones; the method was immunoSEQ multiplex PCR. The sample holds about half a million clones, over 75% seen once. This record belongs to a study of shared clonotypes between healthy human individuals. Adult donors, all healthy and HIV-negative, had no recent acute infections or vaccinations. Nashville, Tennessee was home to all donors, who were Caucasian adults. With V trimmed by 4 bases and J by 5 bases, 7 bases remained unmatched. Germline-derived CDR1 and CDR2 are SGHVS and FNYEAQ. The CDR3 contains 15 residues.

The V call is TRBV7-6, the J call TRBJ2-5, with 10 bases fitting TRBD2. This TCR was recovered from a woman between 40 and 55 years old in good health. Some clones in this sample may be carry-over from other donors' samples. The sample comprised PBMCs. This chain's CDR3 is CASSSLAGAGETQYF. In DNA form, the CDR3 reads TGTGCCAGCAGCTCCCTAGCGGGAGCGGGGGAGACCCAGTACTTC.